This passage covers 9 T cell receptor beta chains from one sample sequenced in a study of blood T cell repertoires in COVID-19 (dated by TCRdb to 2020 to 2021). The method behind the library was the immunoSEQ multiplex PCR assay. In TCRdb, the immuneACCESS table is reduced to in-frame sequences with V and J assigned. These tables do not hold every clone; where another copy was compared, an unresolved V gene accounts for under half, and the others remain unexplained. The sample table records about 23,000 clones; approximately 94% of these occur just once. Less than 4.5% of the sample goes to the ten largest clones. The sequencing sample was made of peripheral blood. These receptors were collected from a woman between 45 and 60 years old with active COVID-19.

The chain uses TRBV5-1 and TRBJ2-2; 7 nucleotides line up with TRBD2. The CDR3 consists of 16 residues. Germline values: CDR1 SGHRS, CDR2 YFSETQ. The trim removed 3 bases at V and 0 bases at J, leaving 5 bases unmatched. The CDR3 is CASSSGGLPNTGELFF. The CDR3, as DNA: TGCGCCAGCAGCTCGGGGGGACTACCGAACACCGGGGAGCTGTTTTTT.

This clone was counted a single time. The chain carries TRBV6-5 and TRBJ2-1; 8 positions agree with TRBD2. CDR1 and CDR2 from the germline V gene are MNHEY and SVGAGI. The J segment lost 2 bases and the V segment lost 8 bases, leaving 5 bases of the junction unmatched. The CDR3 loop spans 14 amino acids. The CDR3 DNA sequence: TGTGCCAGCCGAGGGCGGGGGGCCTACAATGAGCAGTTCTTC. Translating it yields CASRGRGAYNEQFF.

This clone was seen a few times. The chain combines TRBV19 with TRBJ1-6, with a possible D match to TRBD1 (6 bases). V lost 2 bases to trimming and J lost 6 bases, with 8 bases between them. CDR3 length: 14 residues. Germline CDR1 and CDR2: LNHDA and SQIVND (reference sequence). CDR3 in DNA: TGTGCCAGTAGTATACAACAGGGTAATTCACCCCTCCACTTT. Protein sequence: CASSIQQGNSPLHF.

In its sample, this clone was seen once. This rearrangement joins TRBV4-2 to TRBJ2-1, with TRBD2 matching 7 bases. The trim removed 0 bases at V and 2 bases at J, leaving 4 bases unmatched. Per germline, CDR1 LGHNA and CDR2 YNFKEQ. The CDR3 is 16 residues long. CDR3 in amino acids: CASSQDRGGTYNEQFF. CDR3 nucleotides: TGTGCCAGCAGCCAAGATCGGGGAGGGACCTACAATGAGCAGTTCTTC.

The J gene is TRBJ2-4, the V gene TRBV7-2, with 7 bases aligning to TRBD1. The CDR3 is 14 residues long. Germline CDR1 reads SGHTA; CDR2 reads FQGNSA. V shed 5 bases, J shed 6 bases, and the junction held 7 bases outside the gene matches. The CDR3 protein is CASSPSPGGNIQYF. The CDR3 DNA reads TGTGCCAGCAGCCCTTCTCCAGGGGGAAACATTCAGTACTTC.

The chain recombines TRBV3-1 (or the pseudogene TRBV3-2) with TRBJ1-2, with a possible D match to TRBD1 (6 bases). The germline V gene has CDR1 LGHDT and CDR2 YNNKEL (reference sequence). This CDR3 is 19 amino acids long. Trimming cost V 0 bases and J 4 bases, with 24 bases left between them. CDR3 region: CASSQEEGKGGRFGYGYTF. In DNA form, the CDR3 reads TGTGCCAGCAGCCAAGAGGAGGGGAAGGGGGGGAGATTTGGCTATGGCTACACCTTC.

The chain couples TRBV28 to TRBJ1-1; 8 bases are shared with TRBD1. Germline CDR1 MDHEN, CDR2 SYDVKM. The CDR3 contains 15 residues. The junction had 12 bases not matched to a gene; V was cut back by 3 bases and J by 9 bases. CDR3 DNA: TGTGCCAGCAGTTTCGAGGACAGGGCTTTTCCGCAAGCTTTCTTT. Amino acids: CASSFEDRAFPQAFF.

The chain has TRBV3-1 (or the pseudogene TRBV3-2) and TRBJ2-1; TRBD2 matches at 8 bases. CDR1 is LGHDT, CDR2 YNNKEL, per germline (reference sequence). Unmatched junction bases numbered 8, after V lost 2 bases and J lost 2 bases. The CDR3 is made up of 17 amino acids. DNA for the CDR3: TGTGCCAGCAGCCAAAAGATAGGACTAGCTACCTACAATGAGCAGTTCTTC. Translation: CASSQKIGLATYNEQFF.

This chain joins TRBV15 and TRBJ1-1, with D perhaps matching TRBD1 (6 bases). The V end lost 3 bases, the J end lost 5 bases, and 19 bases lay between the germline ends. The V gene's germline CDR1 is LNHNV and CDR2 YYDKDF (reference sequence). This CDR3 contains 16 residues. The DNA of the CDR3 is TGTGCCACCAGCAGCGTACAGGGATTAATGGATACTGAAGCTTTCTTT. Protein product: CATSSVQGLMDTEAFF.